This record covers a single TCR beta chain. Its specificity is unknown. This CDR3 region has 11 residues. The germline gives CDR1 LNHDA, CDR2 SQIVND (reference sequence). The J segment lost 10 bases and the V segment lost 8 bases, leaving 7 bases of the junction unmatched. The data are from a study of T cells in tumors after PD-1 blockade. Measured with immunoSEQ multiplex PCR; TCRdb has only the in-frame clones, and not every one. Here the sample spans around 14,000 clones, around 70% being singletons. Study results and caveats: Clonal replacement, not reinvigoration, is suggested for expanded exhausted CD8+ clones after therapy.

Patients received pembrolizumab 200 mg every 3 weeks or cemiplimab 350 mg every 2 weeks. The chain employs TRBV19 and TRBJ1-1; 7 bases agree with TRBD1. The sequencing used tumor tissue, collected after anti-PD-1 treatment. The clonotype was recovered from a human donor with cutaneous squamous cell carcinoma. The CDR3 sequence: CASQRQGPAFF. The CDR3 DNA reads as TGTGCCAGTCAAAGACAGGGCCCAGCTTTCTTT.